The clone carrying this TCR beta chain was recorded at least ten times. The CDR3 end is not reached by the read, which stops 3 residues before it; the germline J gene fills it in. The record originates from a study of T cell clonality in common variable immunodeficiency. The CDR3 sequence is 14 residues long. In germline, CDR1 is GTSNPN, CDR2 SVGIG (reference sequence). Sequencing used immunoSEQ multiplex PCR; TCRdb keeps in-frame clones, though not all of them. This sample has about 52,000 clones, each found more than once. Source material: peripheral blood mononuclear cells. The source of this sequence is a person between 18 and 69 years old in good health. This chain joins TRBV30 and TRBJ1-2; TRBD1 aligns across 7 bases. The sequenced CDR3 bases are TGTGCCTGGAGTCTCCCGACAGGGAAGAACGGC. It specifies CAWSLPTGKNG. The entire CDR3 protein reads CAWSLPTGKNGYTF.